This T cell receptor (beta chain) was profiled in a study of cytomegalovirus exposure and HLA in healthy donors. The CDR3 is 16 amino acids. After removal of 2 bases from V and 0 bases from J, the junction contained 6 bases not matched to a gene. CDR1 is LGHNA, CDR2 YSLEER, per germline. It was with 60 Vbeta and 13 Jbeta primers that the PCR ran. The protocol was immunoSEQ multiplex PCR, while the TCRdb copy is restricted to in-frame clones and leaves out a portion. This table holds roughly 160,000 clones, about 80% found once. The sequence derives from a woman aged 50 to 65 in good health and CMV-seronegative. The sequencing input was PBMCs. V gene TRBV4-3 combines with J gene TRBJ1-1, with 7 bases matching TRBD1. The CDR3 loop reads CASSQWGQSMNTEAFF. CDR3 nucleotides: TGCGCCAGCAGCCAATGGGGACAGTCCATGAACACTGAAGCTTTCTTT.